These 20 T cell receptor beta chains originate from one sample sequenced in a study of spatial heterogeneity in lung cancer. Noted time point: sample taken at primary tumor resection. Study conclusions and caveats: Higher tumor mutation counts went along with higher counts of expanded intratumoral alpha and beta TCRs.

TCRdb analysed the 5' RACE reads with MiXCR anew, one entry per CDR3 protein. The table records over 8,000 distinct CDR3 sequences, around 9.6% of them present only once. Their recognized antigens are unknown. Sequencing was performed on lung tumor tissue, taken at surgery. The receptors derive from a male donor with early-stage non-small cell lung cancer.

This clonotype was counted many times. The rearrangement links TRBV12-3 or TRBV12-4 to TRBJ1-2; D perhaps matches TRBD1 (5 bases). CDR3 length equals 13 residues. The V and J ends lost 4 bases and 3 bases respectively, with 9 bases between them. The CDR3 DNA follows: TGTGCCAGCAGTTCCTCGACAGACTATGGCTACACCTTC. It yields the protein CASSSSTDYGYTF.

Many counts were recorded for this clonotype. The rearrangement links TRBV10-3 to TRBJ2-7, with 8 bases fitting TRBD2. Germline lookup yields CDR1 ENHRY and CDR2 SYGVKD. CDR3 length equals 15 residues. Losses at the gene ends were 2 bases for V and 3 bases for J; bases not matched to a gene: 6. In nucleotides, the CDR3 is TGTGCCATCAGTGAGGGTAGCGGGATGTTCTACGAGCAGTACTTC. This sequence encodes CAISEGSGMFYEQYF.

This clonotype was found many times. The gene calls are TRBV5-1 and TRBJ1-1, with D uncertain. The CDR3 has 14 amino acids. Deletions cut 0 bases from V and 5 bases from J, with 11 bases between. Germline assignment: CDR1 SGHRS and CDR2 YFSETQ. CDR3 nucleotides: TGCGCCAGCAGCTTGGTCCTGGGTGAGACTGAAGCTTTCTTT. Protein sequence: CASSLVLGETEAFF.

This clonotype was seen at least ten times. The chain uses TRBV6-5 and TRBJ2-2, with D unresolved. In germline, CDR1 is MNHEY, CDR2 SVGAGI. V lost 2 bases, J lost 2 bases, and 9 bases lay in between. The length of the CDR3 is 15 residues. The CDR3: CASSYGGSNTGELFF. The CDR3 DNA sequence: TGTGCCAGCAGTTACGGTGGCAGCAACACCGGGGAGCTGTTTTTT.

This clonotype was seen ten or more times. This rearrangement joins TRBV28 to TRBJ2-4; D unresolved. CDR3 length: 15 amino acids. The V and J ends lost 1 base and 0 bases respectively, with 7 bases between them. CDR1 is MDHEN and CDR2 is SYDVKM in the germline V gene. As DNA, the CDR3 is TGTGCCAGCAGTTTATTCCGGGTAGCCAAAAACATTCAGTACTTC. This gives the protein CASSLFRVAKNIQYF.

This clonotype is large. This sequence joins TRBV7-8 and TRBJ2-3; 9 positions agree with TRBD2. Per the germline V gene, CDR1 is SGHVS and CDR2 is FQNEAQ. This CDR3 is 16 amino acids long. After removal of 4 bases from V and 1 base from J, the junction contained 6 bases not matched to a gene. The CDR3 is CASSSRLAVGTDTQYF. In nucleotides, the CDR3 is TGTGCCAGCAGCTCGAGACTAGCGGTTGGCACAGATACGCAGTATTTT.

By sample share, this clonotype is medium-sized. The chain carries TRBV5-1 and TRBJ1-1, with D unresolved. CDR1 SGHRS and CDR2 YFSETQ come from the germline V gene. Deletions cut 0 bases from V and 10 bases from J, with 7 bases between. This CDR3 region has 11 residues. The CDR3 spells CASSLGAGAFF. CDR3 DNA: TGCGCCAGCAGCTTGGGAGCGGGAGCTTTCTTT.

This clonotype was recorded at least ten times. The genes are TRBV18 and TRBJ1-4, with D unclear. CDR3 length: 15 residues. Deletions cut 3 bases from V and 4 bases from J, with 12 bases between. Germline CDR1 is KGHSH and CDR2 is LQKENI. The CDR3 reads CASSPISTHNEKLFF. Here the CDR3 DNA reads TGTGCCAGCTCACCGATTAGCACTCATAATGAAAAACTGTTTTTT. Using reference TRBV18 and TRBJ1-4 for the parts outside the CDR3, the full variable domain is NAGVMQNPRHLVRRRGQEARLRCSPMKGHSHVYWYRQLPEEGLKFMVYLQKENIIDESGMPKERFSAEFPKEGPSILRIQQVVRGDSAAYFCASSPISTHNEKLFFGSGTQLSVL.

This clonotype is medium-sized within its sample. The rearrangement uses TRBV20-1 and TRBJ2-1; tentatively, D is TRBD2 (5 bases). The CDR3 has 12 amino acids. Germline CDR1 is DFQATT and CDR2 is SNEGSKA (reference sequence). The germline V and J ends were trimmed by 0 bases and 9 bases, with 9 bases remaining between them. CDR3 nucleotide sequence: TGCAGTGCTAGAGATCTAGCAGTTGAGCAGTTCTTC. Translated, it gives CSARDLAVEQFF.

This clonotype was observed at least ten times. The J gene is TRBJ1-1, the V gene TRBV6-1; D unresolved. Germline assignment: CDR1 MNHNS and CDR2 SASEGT. V was pared by 4 bases and J by 0 bases, with 9 bases between. The CDR3 is made up of 14 amino acids. CDR3 residues: CASSGKALNTEAFF. The CDR3 nucleotides read TGTGCCAGCAGTGGGAAGGCCCTGAACACTGAAGCTTTCTTT.

A single count supports this clonotype. V usage is TRBV5-1 and J usage is TRBJ1-6; 7 bases agree with TRBD1. The CDR3 runs 14 residues. Germline V gene data show CDR1 as SGHRS and CDR2 as YFSETQ. The junction had 5 bases not matched to a gene; V was cut back by 0 bases and J by 11 bases. CDR3 DNA sequence: TGCGCCAGCAGCTTGGGACAGGGAGGGACACCCCTCCACTTT. The encoded protein is CASSLGQGGTPLHF.

By sample fraction, this clonotype is medium-sized. The V call is TRBV6-5, the J call TRBJ2-3, with D tentatively TRBD1 (6 bases). Trimming took off 4 bases at V and 5 bases at J, with 13 bases between the two ends. Germline-derived CDR1 and CDR2 are MNHEY and SVGAGI. This CDR3 has 14 residues. This CDR3 reads CASSLGQPLDTQYF. In nucleotides, the CDR3 is TGTGCCAGCAGTTTAGGACAGCCCTTAGATACGCAGTATTTT.

This clonotype came up many times. The chain carries TRBV2 and TRBJ2-3, with no clear D. CDR1 is SNHLY and CDR2 is FYNNEI in the germline V gene. V lost 6 bases and J 2 bases, leaving 9 bases between the germline ends. There are 13 residues in the CDR3. DNA for the CDR3: TGTGCCAGCAGAGGGTTACCCACAGATACGCAGTATTTT. Encoded protein: CASRGLPTDTQYF.

This clonotype was counted at least ten times. The rearrangement uses TRBV5-1 and TRBJ1-1; maybe TRBD1 (5 bases). Germline V gene sequence: CDR1 SGHRS, CDR2 YFSETQ. The CDR3 totals 14 residues. V gave up 0 bases and J gave up 4 bases, with 10 bases separating them. The CDR3 DNA sequence: TGCGCCAGCAGCTTGGCCGCGGGGGGCACTGAAGCTTTCTTT. Its protein is CASSLAAGGTEAFF.

This clonotype is medium-sized (0.01 to 0.1%) in the sample. The gene calls are TRBV6-5 and TRBJ2-2; D tentatively fits TRBD1 or TRBD2 (6 bases each). V shed 0 bases and J shed 7 bases, with 12 bases lying between them. The CDR3 is 15 residues long. Germline CDR1 is MNHEY and CDR2 is SVGAGI. In nucleotides, the CDR3 is TGTGCCAGCAGTTACTCGACACAGGGAGGCGGGGAGCTGTTTTTT. This codes for CASSYSTQGGGELFF.

This clonotype was detected many times. The chain recombines TRBV20-1 with TRBJ1-6; D not certain. Deletions cut 3 bases from V and 0 bases from J, with 9 bases between. The CDR3 sequence is 15 residues long. The germline gives CDR1 DFQATT, CDR2 SNEGSKA (reference sequence). The CDR3 region has the DNA TGCAGTGCTAGCCGAGAGAGCTCCTATAATTCACCCCTCCACTTT. It yields the protein CSASRESSYNSPLHF.

This clonotype was picked up many times. The CDR3 loop is CASSPNPVGAFF. The CDR3 DNA follows: TGTGCCAGCAGTCCCAACCCAGTAGGAGCTTTCTTT. This rearrangement joins TRBV2 to TRBJ1-1, with unresolved D. Trimming removed 5 bases from V and 10 bases from J, with 14 bases in between. The CDR3 length is 12 residues. Germline V gene data show CDR1 as SNHLY and CDR2 as FYNNEI.

This clonotype was found many times. The chain employs TRBV13 and TRBJ2-1; 8 bases line up with TRBD1. The CDR3 is 16 amino acids. After removal of 5 bases from V and 4 bases from J, the junction contained 10 bases not matched to a gene. Per the germline V gene, CDR1 is PRHDT and CDR2 is FYEKMQ (reference sequence). The DNA of the CDR3 is TGTGCCAGCAGCCCGCTTGGACAGGGACCATACAATGAGCAGTTCTTC. Translating it yields CASSPLGQGPYNEQFF.

The chain links TRBV2 to TRBJ2-1, with 9 bases lining up with TRBD2. V was clipped by 6 bases and J by 3 bases; unmatched bases: 3. This CDR3 has 14 residues. The V gene's germline CDR1 is SNHLY and CDR2 FYNNEI. CDR3 sequence (DNA): TGTGCCAGCAGCCTAGCGGGGCACTACAATGAGCAGTTCTTC. This sequence encodes CASSLAGHYNEQFF.

V gene TRBV24-1 combines with J gene TRBJ1-2; perhaps TRBD1 as D (6 bases). Trimming left V 6 bases short and J 3 bases short, with 7 bases between. The CDR3 loop spans 12 amino acids. Germline V gives CDR1 KGHDR, CDR2 SFDVKD. This CDR3 reads CATSPGDYGYTF. CDR3 bases: TGTGCCACCAGTCCAGGGGACTATGGCTACACCTTC.